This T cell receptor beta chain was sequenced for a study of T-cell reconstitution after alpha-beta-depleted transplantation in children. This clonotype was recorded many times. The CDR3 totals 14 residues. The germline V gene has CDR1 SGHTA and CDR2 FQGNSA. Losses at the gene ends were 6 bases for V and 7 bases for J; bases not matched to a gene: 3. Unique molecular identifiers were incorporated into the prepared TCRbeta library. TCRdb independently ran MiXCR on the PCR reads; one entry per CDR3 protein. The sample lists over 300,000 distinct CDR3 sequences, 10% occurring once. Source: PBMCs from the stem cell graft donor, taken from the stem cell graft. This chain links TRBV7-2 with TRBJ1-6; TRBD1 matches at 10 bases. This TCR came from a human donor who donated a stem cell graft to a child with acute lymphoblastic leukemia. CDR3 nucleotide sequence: TGTGCCAGCAGGAGGGACAGGGGAAATTCACCCCTCCACTTT. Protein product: CASRRDRGNSPLHF.